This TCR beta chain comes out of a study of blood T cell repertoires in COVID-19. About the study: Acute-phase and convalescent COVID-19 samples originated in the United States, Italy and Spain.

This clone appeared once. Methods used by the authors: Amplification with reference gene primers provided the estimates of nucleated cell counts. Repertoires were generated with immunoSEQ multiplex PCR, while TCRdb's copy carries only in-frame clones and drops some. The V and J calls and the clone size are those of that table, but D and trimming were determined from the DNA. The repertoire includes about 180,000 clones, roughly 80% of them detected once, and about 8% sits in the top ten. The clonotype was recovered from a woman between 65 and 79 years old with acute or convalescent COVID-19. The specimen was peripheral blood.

This chain's CDR3 is CASSVTGTKSPLHF. The CDR3 DNA sequence: TGTGCCAGCAGCGTCACGGGTACGAAATCACCCCTCCACTTT. The chain is built from TRBV9 and TRBJ1-6, with unresolved D. The ends were cut back, 2 bases at V and 10 bases at J, with 13 bases in the middle. CDR1 and CDR2 from the germline V gene are SGDLS and YYNGEE. The CDR3 has 14 amino acids.